The 26 T cell receptor beta chains presented below share a single source sample, sequenced in a study of cytomegalovirus exposure and HLA in healthy donors. Some clones are missing from TCRdb's copy, which holds only in-frame ones; the method was immunoSEQ multiplex PCR. The top ten hold roughly 3% of the sample, which has 130,000 to 150,000 clones, about nine tenths seen once. The sample comprised PBMCs. The receptors derive from a man in his late teens or twenties in good health and CMV-seronegative.

The chain couples TRBV5-1 to TRBJ2-2; D is perhaps TRBD2 (5 bases). V was clipped by 4 bases and J by 0 bases, with 10 bases between them. CDR3 length: 15 amino acids. The germline CDR1 and CDR2 sequences are SGHRS and YFSETQ. CDR3 residues: CASSPIASNTGELFF. CDR3 DNA: TGCGCCAGCAGCCCTATAGCGTCGAACACCGGGGAGCTGTTTTTT.

The chain employs TRBV7-9 and TRBJ2-5, with TRBD1 as a possible D gene (6 bases). The CDR3 is 15 residues long. The germline V and J ends were trimmed by 2 bases and 5 bases, with 15 bases remaining between them. The germline V gene has CDR1 SEHNR and CDR2 FQNEAQ (reference sequence). The CDR3 loop reads CASSLRAGALETQYF. CDR3 nucleotides: TGTGCCAGCAGCTTAAGGGCAGGGGCACTGGAGACCCAGTACTTC.

V and J are TRBV27 and TRBJ2-7; 9 nucleotides line up with TRBD1. After removal of 4 bases from V and 7 bases from J, the junction contained 14 bases not matched to a gene. The CDR3 is made up of 16 amino acids. The germline CDR1 and CDR2 sequences are MNHEY and SMNVEV (reference sequence). CDR3 protein: CASSSGDRDYTWEQYF. CDR3 nucleotides: TGTGCCAGCAGTTCCGGGGACAGGGATTATACGTGGGAGCAGTACTTC.

In its sample, this clone was seen a few times. This chain uses TRBV12-5 with TRBJ1-1; TRBD1 matches at 8 bases. Per germline, CDR1 LGHNT and CDR2 FRNRAP. V shed 0 bases, J shed 3 bases, and the junction held 3 bases outside the gene matches. This CDR3 spans 15 amino acids. The DNA of the CDR3 is TGTGCTAGTGGTTTGGTGACAGGGGCTCACACTGAAGCTTTCTTT. The encoded protein is CASGLVTGAHTEAFF.

In its sample, this clone was seen a few times. This chain links TRBV6-1 with TRBJ1-1, with D unresolved. Germline V gene data show CDR1 as MNHNS and CDR2 as SASEGT. V lost 0 bases to trimming and J lost 4 bases, with 9 bases between them. The CDR3 length is 14 residues. The CDR3 nucleotides are TGTGCCAGCAGTGAAGCGCGTGTCCTCACTGAAGCTTTCTTT. Its translation is CASSEARVLTEAFF.

This clone came up once. V gene TRBV18 combines with J gene TRBJ2-1; no firm D call. The germline V and J ends were trimmed by 0 bases and 8 bases, with 8 bases remaining between them. From germline, CDR1 is KGHSH and CDR2 LQKENI. The CDR3 runs 13 residues. DNA of the CDR3: TGTGCCAGCTCACCACCGTCCATAGATGAGCAGTTCTTC. Translated: CASSPPSIDEQFF.

The CDR3 spells CASRTNASPLHF. The DNA of the CDR3 is TGTGCCAGCAGGACAAACGCTTCACCCCTCCACTTT. This chain connects TRBV27 to TRBJ1-6; no reliable D call. The germline V and J ends were trimmed by 6 bases and 9 bases, with 9 bases remaining between them. This CDR3 has 12 amino acids. Germline CDR1 and CDR2: MNHEY and SMNVEV (reference sequence).

The V and J genes are TRBV7-9 and TRBJ2-3; TRBD1 matches 7 bases. This CDR3 spans 16 amino acids. V lost 8 bases and J lost 0; bases outside the gene matches: 11. The V gene's germline CDR1 is SEHNR and CDR2 FQNEAQ (reference sequence). CDR3 amino acids: CASGHGQAVSTDTQYF. The CDR3 DNA sequence: TGTGCCAGCGGACACGGACAGGCGGTGAGCACAGATACGCAGTATTTT.

V is TRBV7-6 and J is TRBJ1-4; D call uncertain. Germline lookup yields CDR1 SGHVS and CDR2 FNYEAQ. V was clipped by 6 bases and J by 3 bases, with 20 bases between them. The length of the CDR3 is 17 residues. CDR3 residues: CASSPASGIGANEKLFF. The DNA for the CDR3 is TGTGCCAGCAGTCCCGCTTCGGGAATTGGGGCTAATGAAAAACTGTTTTTT.

The V and J genes are TRBV9 and TRBJ1-1; 12 nucleotides agree with TRBD1. There are 17 residues in the CDR3. Trimming at V came to 0 bases and at J to 3 bases, leaving 6 bases not matched to a gene. CDR1 and CDR2 (germline): SGDLS, YYNGEE. For the CDR3, the DNA is TGTGCCAGCAGCGTAGACGGGACAGGGGGCCGGGACACTGAAGCTTTCTTT. Translated: CASSVDGTGGRDTEAFF.

This chain uses TRBV4-2 with TRBJ1-1, with D perhaps TRBD1 (5 bases). The V end lost 10 bases, the J end lost 2 bases, and 23 bases lay between the germline ends. The CDR3 contains 16 residues. CDR1 LGHNA and CDR2 YNFKEQ come from the germline V gene. The CDR3 loop reads CATSSRDFGENTEAFF. CDR3 DNA sequence: TGTGCCACCTCCTCCCGGGACTTCGGCGAAAACACTGAAGCTTTCTTT.

The genes are TRBV5-4 and TRBJ2-1; D might be TRBD1 (5 bases). This CDR3 spans 14 amino acids. V was pared by 6 bases and J by 9 bases, with 19 bases between. Germline V CDR1 and CDR2: SGHNT, YYREEE (reference sequence). The DNA for the CDR3 is TGTGCCAGCACCCACGAAGACAGACAGCTTGAGCAGTTCTTC. It yields the protein CASTHEDRQLEQFF.

The chain couples TRBV7-9 to TRBJ2-5, with 8 bases lining up with TRBD1. The CDR3 is made up of 16 amino acids. Germline V lookup: CDR1 SEHNR, CDR2 FQNEAQ (reference sequence). V lost 1 base to trimming and J lost 0 bases; unmatched junction nucleotides: 4. CDR3: CASSLEHRGDQETQYF. For the CDR3, the DNA is TGTGCCAGCAGCTTAGAACACAGGGGGGACCAAGAGACCCAGTACTTC.

The chain combines TRBV28 with TRBJ1-2; 7 nucleotides align to TRBD1. The ends lost 6 bases at V and 8 bases at J; junction bases unmatched: 12. Germline assignment: CDR1 MDHEN and CDR2 SYDVKM. There are 14 residues in the CDR3. The CDR3 nucleotides are TGTGCCAGCAGAGCTACGGGACAGCCGTGGGGCTACACCTTC. Translation gives CASRATGQPWGYTF.

The count of this clone is one. This sequence joins TRBV27 and TRBJ2-7; D is uncertain. Trimming pared 6 bases from V and 3 bases from J, leaving 6 bases between. CDR1 is MNHEY, CDR2 SMNVEV, per germline (reference sequence). The CDR3 is 11 residues long. Here the CDR3 DNA reads TGTGCCAGCAGATCCAGCTACGAGCAGTACTTC. This sequence encodes CASRSSYEQYF.

As DNA, the CDR3 is TGTGCTAGTGGACAGGGGGGACACCGACCCTACGAGCAGTACTTC. Translated, it gives CASGQGGHRPYEQYF. The genes are TRBV12-5 and TRBJ2-7; 8 bases match TRBD1. The CDR3 has 15 residues. V lost 6 bases, J lost 2 bases, and 9 bases stayed unmatched. CDR1 and CDR2 from the germline V gene are LGHNT and FRNRAP.

Worth noting for this clone: Other DNA sequences of this sample code for an identical CDR3. The CDR3 DNA is TGTGCCAGCAGCTTAGTTGGAGGTCAGCCCCAGCATTTT. Residues: CASSLVGGQPQHF. The chain has TRBV11-2 and TRBJ1-5; D gene unclear. Per germline, CDR1 SGHAT and CDR2 FQNNGV. Trimming took off 1 base at V and 6 bases at J, with 7 bases between the two ends. The CDR3 has 13 residues.

This chain connects TRBV5-1 to TRBJ2-2; tentatively, D is TRBD1 (7 bases). The V gene's germline CDR1 is SGHRS and CDR2 YFSETQ. Trimming left V 0 bases short and J 5 bases short, with 20 bases between. There are 18 residues in the CDR3. CDR3 residues: CASSLATQGSGGTGELFF. The CDR3 coding sequence is TGCGCCAGCAGCTTGGCGACACAGGGGAGCGGAGGGACCGGGGAGCTGTTTTTT.

This clone was observed once. The chain carries TRBV19 and TRBJ2-6; possibly TRBD2 for D (6 bases). This CDR3 has 15 amino acids. Trimming removed 7 bases at V and 2 bases at J, with 12 bases between. CDR1 is LNHDA and CDR2 is SQIVND in the germline V gene (reference sequence). The CDR3 DNA reads as TGTGCCAGTATTGGGGGAGGTGCTGGGGCCAACGTCCTGACTTTC. It yields the protein CASIGGGAGANVLTF.

The rearrangement links TRBV11-2 to TRBJ2-3; D unclear. Germline CDR1 reads SGHAT; CDR2 reads FQNNGV. The CDR3 totals 14 residues. V lost 1 base, J lost 8 bases, and 13 bases lay in between. CDR3 in DNA: TGTGCCAGCAGCTTAGGGCTAGTAGAAAGTACGCAGTATTTT. Amino acid sequence: CASSLGLVESTQYF.

This clone has more than one count but fewer than ten. The V gene is TRBV2, the J gene TRBJ2-2, with 9 nucleotides matching TRBD1. The CDR3 is 15 amino acids. Germline CDR1 is SNHLY and CDR2 is FYNNEI. V trimming: 7 bases; J trimming: 3 bases; junction bases outside the gene matches: 6. The CDR3 sequence is CASTRTGEDTGELFF. The CDR3 DNA reads TGTGCCAGCACTCGGACAGGGGAAGACACCGGGGAGCTGTTTTTT.

This rearrangement joins TRBV28 to TRBJ2-7, with D possibly matching TRBD1 (5 bases). V lost 3 bases to trimming and J lost 1 base, with 10 bases between them. CDR3 size: 14 residues. The germline gives CDR1 MDHEN, CDR2 SYDVKM. This chain's CDR3 is CASSFGARSYEQYF. CDR3 DNA sequence: TGTGCCAGCAGTTTTGGGGCGAGATCCTACGAGCAGTACTTC.

The count of this clone is one. The chain carries TRBV4-1 and TRBJ1-2; 7 bases are a match to TRBD1. The trim removed 2 bases at V and 4 bases at J, leaving 7 bases unmatched. The CDR3 consists of 15 residues. Germline lookup yields CDR1 MGHRA and CDR2 YSYEKL. In nucleotides, the CDR3 is TGCGCCAGCAGCCAACAGACAGGGCCTGGCTATGGCTACACCTTC. Its translation: CASSQQTGPGYGYTF.

The rearrangement uses TRBV7-2 and TRBJ2-7; a weak D match, TRBD1 (6 bases). Germline V gene data show CDR1 as SGHTA and CDR2 as FQGNSA. CDR3 length equals 14 residues. V lost 5 bases, J lost 5 bases, and 16 bases lay in between. The CDR3 loop is CASSINRVVDEQYF. CDR3 bases: TGTGCCAGCAGCATTAACAGGGTTGTGGACGAGCAGTACTTC.

A few counts support this clone. V usage is TRBV11-2 and J usage is TRBJ2-7, with a weak D call TRBD2 (5 bases). Germline V CDR1 and CDR2: SGHAT, FQNNGV. V dropped 6 bases and J dropped 11 bases, with 20 bases sitting between them. This CDR3 spans 13 amino acids. The CDR3 bases are TGTGCCAGCAGACCATCCGGGAACCCAGAGAAGTACTTC. This codes for CASRPSGNPEKYF.

The CDR3 bases are TGTGCCAGCAGCGAAGGGGTCCCGAGCTCTGGGGCCAACGTCCTGACTTTC. Its translation: CASSEGVPSSGANVLTF. V usage is TRBV7-6 and J usage is TRBJ2-6; perhaps TRBD1 as D (5 bases). Trimming took 5 bases from V and 0 from J, leaving 14 bases between them. The CDR3 consists of 17 residues. CDR1 and CDR2 (germline): SGHVS, FNYEAQ.